A single sample is the source of the 13 T cell receptor beta chains below, sequenced in a study of shared clonotypes between healthy human individuals. Sequenced by immunoSEQ multiplex PCR; TCRdb stores in-frame clones only, minus some. The sample holds roughly 2.6 million clones, approximately 90% seen once. Sequenced: naive CD4+ T cells sorted from blood. This sample's subset: CD45RA+ positively selected. The receptors originated from a man between 18 and 35 years old in good health.

J is TRBJ1-5 and V is TRBV19, with a weak D call TRBD1 (5 bases). The CDR3 consists of 15 residues. Trimming cost V 5 bases and J 5 bases, with 16 bases left between them. The V gene's germline CDR1 is LNHDA and CDR2 SQIVND (reference sequence). The CDR3 nucleotides read TGTGCCAGTAGTGAACACAGGAAGGTAGATCAGCCCCAGCATTTT. Translated, it gives CASSEHRKVDQPQHF.

The chain recombines TRBV28 with TRBJ2-5; the match to TRBD1 covers 11 bases. V gave up 4 bases and J gave up 2 bases; unmatched junction bases: 6. Germline V gene lookup returns CDR1 MDHEN and CDR2 SYDVKM. The CDR3 loop spans 16 amino acids. CDR3 nucleotide sequence: TGTGCCAGCAGTTCCCCTAGGGACAGGGGGCAAGAGACCCAGTACTTC. It yields the protein CASSSPRDRGQETQYF.

This rearrangement joins TRBV2 to TRBJ2-7; TRBD1 aligns across 7 bases. CDR3 length equals 12 residues. Trimming removed 11 bases from V and 5 bases from J; junction bases left unmatched: 9. Germline CDR1 SNHLY, CDR2 FYNNEI. Here the CDR3 DNA reads TGTGCCGGGAGTGACAGGGTGCACGAGCAGTACTTC. Amino acid sequence: CAGSDRVHEQYF.

The chain employs TRBV4-1 and TRBJ2-3; 11 nucleotides align to TRBD1. Germline assignment: CDR1 MGHRA and CDR2 YSYEKL. The CDR3 has 16 amino acids. The V segment lost 6 bases and the J segment 6 bases; nucleotides outside the gene matches: 11. Here the CDR3 reads CASSHEGQGVKDTQYF. The CDR3, as DNA: TGCGCCAGCAGTCACGAGGGACAGGGGGTTAAGGATACGCAGTATTTT.

This clone was picked up a small number of times. V is TRBV5-1 and J is TRBJ1-6; TRBD1 might be the D (6 bases). Trimming pared 3 bases from V and 9 bases from J, leaving 10 bases between. The CDR3 spans 13 residues. Germline loops: CDR1 SGHRS, CDR2 YFSETQ. The CDR3 protein is CASSSQTGSPLHF. DNA for the CDR3: TGCGCCAGCAGCTCCCAGACAGGTTCACCCCTCCACTTT.

V is TRBV2 and J is TRBJ1-3; no clear D gene. Per germline, CDR1 SNHLY and CDR2 FYNNEI. With 6 bases removed from V and 0 bases from J, the gap between germline ends came to 12 bases. The CDR3 is 15 amino acids. The CDR3 region has the DNA TGTGCCAGCAGCCTCGACGGAGGCTCTGGAAACACCATATATTTT. It specifies CASSLDGGSGNTIYF.

The chain couples TRBV5-1 to TRBJ2-1; TRBD1 might be the D (5 bases). The CDR3 totals 17 residues. Germline CDR1 reads SGHRS; CDR2 reads YFSETQ. V lost 7 bases to trimming and J lost 5 bases, with 25 bases between them. The chain's CDR3 is CASGQAPSGRANNEQFF. The CDR3 region has the DNA TGCGCCAGCGGCCAAGCCCCCTCGGGCAGGGCTAACAATGAGCAGTTCTTC.

CDR3 residues: CASTQAFF. The CDR3 DNA sequence: TGTGCCAGCACCCAAGCTTTCTTT. This sequence joins TRBV21-1 and TRBJ1-1. TRBV21-1 is a pseudogene. The CDR3 runs 8 residues.

J is TRBJ2-3 and V is TRBV30; possibly TRBD2 for D (5 bases). Per germline, CDR1 GTSNPN and CDR2 SVGIG (reference sequence). The CDR3 is made up of 16 amino acids. The germline V and J ends were trimmed by 1 base and 2 bases, with 16 bases remaining between them. The CDR3 DNA reads as TGTGCCTGGAGTGGTTTAGCGAGCTGGCCCACAGATACGCAGTATTTT. Encoded protein: CAWSGLASWPTDTQYF.

The V gene is TRBV6-1, the J gene TRBJ1-2; TRBD1 might be the D (5 bases). This CDR3 is built from 15 residues. CDR1 is MNHNS, CDR2 SASEGT, per germline. The V gene lost 2 bases and the J gene lost 4 bases, with 14 bases spanning the gap. CDR3 sequence reads: CASSELGESGYGYTF. CDR3 in DNA: TGTGCCAGCAGTGAACTGGGGGAGTCGGGCTATGGCTACACCTTC.

The V call is TRBV6-5, the J call TRBJ1-6; D possibly corresponds to TRBD1 (6 bases). The CDR3 loop spans 15 amino acids. Trimming stripped 2 bases from V and 12 bases from J, with 17 bases between. The V gene's germline CDR1 is MNHEY and CDR2 SVGAGI. CDR3 in DNA: TGTGCCAGCAGTTACACCGAAGGGGGATTGGGACCCCTCCACTTT. Translation gives CASSYTEGGLGPLHF.

The genes are TRBV6-5 and TRBJ1-4; D call uncertain. Germline V gives CDR1 MNHEY, CDR2 SVGAGI. Between the trimmed V and J ends, which lost 6 bases and 3 bases, there was a span of 11 bases. The CDR3 covers 14 residues. In nucleotides, the CDR3 is TGTGCCAGCAGCCGAGGCGGTGCTAATGAAAAACTGTTTTTT. Translation: CASSRGGANEKLFF.

Details on this clone: The junction departs from the called germline gene at one end, perhaps through a read error. The V and J genes are TRBV7-8 and TRBJ1-1; no reliable D call. The germline V gene encodes CDR1 SGHVS and CDR2 FQNEAQ. The CDR3 has 14 amino acids. The CDR3 nucleotides read TGTGCCAGCAGCGTAGCGGGATTGAACACTGAAGCTTTCTTT. Translation gives CASSVAGLNTEAFF.